These 14 T cell receptor beta chains originate from one sample sequenced in a study of OX40 agonist ivuxolimab in advanced cancers. This table comes from immunoSEQ multiplex PCR, and its TCRdb copy is limited to in-frame clones, with some not included. This repertoire shows some 52,000 clones, 85% to 95% found once; its top ten account for around 26%. Sequencing used CD4+ or CD8+ T cells sorted from blood, obtained in a trial of the OX40 agonist ivuxolimab. These TCRs come from an adult with an advanced solid tumor such as melanoma, head and neck, liver or kidney cancer.

The chain links TRBV5-1 to TRBJ1-2; TRBD1 might be the D (5 bases). V was clipped by 0 bases and J by 7 bases, with 7 bases between them. Germline loops: CDR1 SGHRS, CDR2 YFSETQ. This CDR3 comprises 12 residues. The CDR3 sequence: CASSLEGPGYTF. In nucleotides, the CDR3 is TGCGCCAGCAGCTTGGAGGGGCCTGGCTACACCTTC. The entire variable domain, with the rest obtained from reference TRBV5-1 and TRBJ1-2, is as follows: KAGVTQTPRYLIKTRGQQVTLSCSPISGHRSVSWYQQTPGQGLQFLFEYFSETQRNKGNFPGRFSGRQFSNSRSEMNVSTLELGDSALYLCASSLEGPGYTFGSGTRLTVV.

The chain combines TRBV2 with TRBJ2-5; 8 nucleotides match TRBD1. Matching the DNA end better, TRBJ2-7 makes the J call doubtful. The CDR3 consists of 20 residues. Germline CDR1 and CDR2: SNHLY and FYNNEI. Written as DNA, the CDR3 is TGTGCCAGCAGTCATAACCGGGACAGGACTCCTTCCATATCCTCCTACGAGCAGTACTTC. It codes for CASSHNRDRTPSISSYEQYF.

The rearrangement uses TRBV12-5 and TRBJ2-1; TRBD2 agrees at 14 bases. Looked up from germline, CDR1 is LGHNT and CDR2 is FRNRAP. CDR3 size: 18 residues. V lost 4 bases to trimming and J lost 4 bases; unmatched junction nucleotides: 9. This CDR3 is CASGSQGLAGEWYNEQFF. The CDR3 DNA sequence: TGTGCTAGTGGTTCCCAGGGACTAGCGGGAGAATGGTACAATGAGCAGTTCTTC.

The chain uses TRBV5-6 and TRBJ2-7; 12 nucleotides match TRBD2. Germline trimming cut 4 bases from V and 0 bases from J; bases unmatched to any gene: 8. This CDR3 region has 17 residues. Germline CDR1 SGHDT, CDR2 YYEEEE. The DNA for the CDR3 is TGTGCCAGCAGCCCGGGACTAGCGGGTTATAGCTCCTACGAGCAGTACTTC. Amino acids: CASSPGLAGYSSYEQYF.

The chain couples TRBV10-3 to TRBJ2-2; D not certain. Germline assignment: CDR1 ENHRY and CDR2 SYGVKD. This CDR3 has 17 residues. V lost 4 bases and J 0 bases, leaving 15 bases between the germline ends. The CDR3: CAISVSTPDSNTGELFF. The DNA for the CDR3 is TGTGCCATCAGTGTCTCGACCCCGGATTCGAACACCGGGGAGCTGTTTTTT.

CDR3: CASSALAGDGSYEQYF. The CDR3 DNA is TGTGCCAGCAGCGCCTTAGCGGGAGATGGGTCCTACGAGCAGTACTTC. The V gene is TRBV27, the J gene TRBJ2-7; the match to TRBD2 covers 9 bases. V dropped 6 bases and J dropped 1; count of bases not matched to a gene: 10. Looked up from germline, CDR1 is MNHEY and CDR2 is SMNVEV (reference sequence). This CDR3 contains 16 residues.

This rearrangement joins TRBV28 to TRBJ1-5; TRBD1 matches at 7 bases. This CDR3 contains 14 residues. CDR1 and CDR2 (germline): MDHEN, SYDVKM. Trimming removed 6 bases from V and 3 bases from J; junction bases left unmatched: 5. CDR3 protein: CASSPTGFNQPQHF. DNA of the CDR3: TGTGCCAGCAGCCCGACAGGGTTCAATCAGCCCCAGCATTTT.

This chain uses TRBV13 with TRBJ2-7; D unresolved. Germline V lookup: CDR1 PRHDT, CDR2 FYEKMQ (reference sequence). The CDR3 has 11 amino acids. Trimming pared 4 bases from V and 5 bases from J, leaving 6 bases between. The CDR3 DNA reads TGTGCCAGCAGCTACGATCACGAGCAGTACTTC. This gives the protein CASSYDHEQYF.

The chain is built from TRBV4-1 and TRBJ1-3, with 8 bases aligning to TRBD1. Germline assignment: CDR1 MGHRA and CDR2 YSYEKL. Trimming took 1 base from V and 6 from J; bases not matched to a gene: 8. The CDR3 runs to 16 residues. The CDR3 protein is CASSQGGQGRKNTIYF. In nucleotides, the CDR3 is TGCGCCAGCAGCCAAGGTGGACAGGGCAGGAAAAACACCATATATTTT.

The chain is built from TRBV11-2 and TRBJ1-6; D ambiguous. Trimming left V 0 bases short and J 0 bases short, with 6 bases between. Germline loops: CDR1 SGHAT, CDR2 FQNNGV. CDR3 length equals 16 residues. The CDR3: CASSLDQSSYNSPLHF. CDR3 coding DNA: TGTGCCAGCAGCTTAGATCAGAGCTCCTATAATTCACCCCTCCACTTT.

This chain links TRBV28 with TRBJ1-1; D is unresolved. This CDR3 is 12 amino acids long. CDR1 is MDHEN, CDR2 SYDVKM, per germline. Trimming shortened V by 2 bases and J by 1 base, and 2 bases separated the two germline ends. The CDR3 spells CASSLRNTEAFF. The CDR3 DNA follows: TGTGCCAGCAGTTTAAGGAACACTGAAGCTTTCTTT.

The chain carries TRBV27 and TRBJ2-3, with TRBD2 as a possible D gene (8 bases). V was pared by 6 bases and J by 6 bases, with 19 bases between. The CDR3 contains 15 residues. Germline CDR1 is MNHEY and CDR2 is SMNVEV (reference sequence). CDR3 residues: CASSLPGGGWDTQYF. As DNA, the CDR3 is TGTGCCAGCAGCCTCCCGGGAGGGGGCTGGGATACGCAGTATTTT.

The CDR3 loop is CASSKGSNQPQHF. The CDR3 DNA follows: TGTGCCAGCAGCAAGGGTAGCAATCAGCCCCAGCATTTT. The rearrangement uses TRBV7-9 and TRBJ1-5, with D uncertain. V was pared by 5 bases and J by 0 bases, with 5 bases between. The CDR3 sequence is 13 residues long. Looked up from germline, CDR1 is SEHNR and CDR2 is FQNEAQ (reference sequence).

V is TRBV4-3 and J is TRBJ2-5, with 7 bases lining up with TRBD2. This CDR3 is built from 16 residues. The germline V gene encodes CDR1 LGHNA and CDR2 YSLEER. With 2 bases clipped from V and 2 bases from J, the junction kept 8 bases outside the gene matches. The CDR3 coding sequence is TGCGCCAGCAGCCAATTTCCGGGAGGAGGGCAAGAGACCCAGTACTTC. It is translated as CASSQFPGGGQETQYF.